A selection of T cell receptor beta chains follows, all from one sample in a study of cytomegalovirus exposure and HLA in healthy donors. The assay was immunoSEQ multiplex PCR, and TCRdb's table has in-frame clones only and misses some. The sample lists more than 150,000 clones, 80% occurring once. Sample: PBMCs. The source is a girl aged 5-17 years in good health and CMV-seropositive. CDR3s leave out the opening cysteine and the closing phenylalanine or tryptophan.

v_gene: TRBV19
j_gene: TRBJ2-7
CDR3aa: ASSIATGSNEQY

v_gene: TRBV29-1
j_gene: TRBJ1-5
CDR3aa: SVDWQGASNQPQH

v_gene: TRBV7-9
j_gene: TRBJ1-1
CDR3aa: ASTALGGQSNTEAF

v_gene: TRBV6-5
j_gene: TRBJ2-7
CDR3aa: ASSYGGGLHEQY

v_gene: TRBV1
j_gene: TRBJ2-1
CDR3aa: TSSLGLAGSSSYNEQF

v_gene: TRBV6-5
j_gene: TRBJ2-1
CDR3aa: ASSQGLHNEQF

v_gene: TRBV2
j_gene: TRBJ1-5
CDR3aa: ASSPGQASNQPQH

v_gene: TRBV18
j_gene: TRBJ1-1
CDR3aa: ASSPATGGRTEAF

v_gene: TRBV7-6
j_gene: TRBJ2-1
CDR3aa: ASSSKAGGPGNEQF

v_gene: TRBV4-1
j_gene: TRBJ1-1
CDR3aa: ASSQGQGNTEAF

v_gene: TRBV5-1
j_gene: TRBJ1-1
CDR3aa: ASSLRGGGTEAF

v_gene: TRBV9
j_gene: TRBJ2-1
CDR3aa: ASSIRTAKDEQF

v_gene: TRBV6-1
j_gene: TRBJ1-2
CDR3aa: ASSETTGGYGYT

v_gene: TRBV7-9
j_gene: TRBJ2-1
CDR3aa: ASSPKLGGRAPYNEQF

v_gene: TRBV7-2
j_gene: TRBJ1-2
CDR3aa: ASSPRTGSGGYT

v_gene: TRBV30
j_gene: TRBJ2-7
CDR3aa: AWSGGGASRLYEQY

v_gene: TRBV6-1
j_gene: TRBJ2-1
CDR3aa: ASSGGTSGSSYNEQF

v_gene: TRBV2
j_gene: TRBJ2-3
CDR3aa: ASRVTSGRTDTQY

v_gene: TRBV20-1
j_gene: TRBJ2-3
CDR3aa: SAIEGDTQY

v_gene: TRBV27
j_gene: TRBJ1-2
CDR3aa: ASSSRGPHYGYT